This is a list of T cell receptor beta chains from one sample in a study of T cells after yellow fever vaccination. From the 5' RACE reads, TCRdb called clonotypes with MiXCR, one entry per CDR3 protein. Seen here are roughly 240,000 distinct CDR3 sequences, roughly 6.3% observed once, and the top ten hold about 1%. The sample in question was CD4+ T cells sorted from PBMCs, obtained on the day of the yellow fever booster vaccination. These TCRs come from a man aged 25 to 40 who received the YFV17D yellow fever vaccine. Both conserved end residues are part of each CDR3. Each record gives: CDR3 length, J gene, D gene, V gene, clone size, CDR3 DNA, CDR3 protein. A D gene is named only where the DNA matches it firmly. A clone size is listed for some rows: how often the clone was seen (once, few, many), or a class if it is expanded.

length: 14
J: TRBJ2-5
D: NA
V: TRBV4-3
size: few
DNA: TGCGCCAGCAGCCAAGTTTACAGGGAAGAGACCCAGTACTTC
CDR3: CASSQVYREETQYF

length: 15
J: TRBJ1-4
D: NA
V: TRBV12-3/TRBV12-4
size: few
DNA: TGTGCCAGCAGTTTCAGGACCGCCGGGAAGGAAAAACTGTTTTTT
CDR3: CASSFRTAGKEKLFF

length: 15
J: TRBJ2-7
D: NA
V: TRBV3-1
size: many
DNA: TGTGCCAGCAGCCAACCCGGGACGGTCTCTCACGAGCAGTACTTC
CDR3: CASSQPGTVSHEQYF

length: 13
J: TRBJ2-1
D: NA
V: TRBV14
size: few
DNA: TGTGCCAGCAGCCAATATGGAGGTATTGAGCAGTTCTTC
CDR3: CASSQYGGIEQFF

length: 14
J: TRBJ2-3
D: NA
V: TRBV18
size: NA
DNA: TGTGCCAGCTCACCATTCAGGGACACAGATACGCAGTATTTT
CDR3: CASSPFRDTDTQYF

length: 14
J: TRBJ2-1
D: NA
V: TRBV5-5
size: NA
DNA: TGTGCCAGCAGCTTGTTAGCGGCTGAGGATGAGCAGTTCTTC
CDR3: CASSLLAAEDEQFF

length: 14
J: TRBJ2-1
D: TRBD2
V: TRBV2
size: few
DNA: TGTGCCAGCAGGGAGGGGACTAGCGGCCGTGAGCAGTTCTTC
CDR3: CASREGTSGREQFF

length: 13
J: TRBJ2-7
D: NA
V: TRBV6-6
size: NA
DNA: TGTGCCAGCAGTTCTACCACCAGTCTCGAGCAGTACTTC
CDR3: CASSSTTSLEQYF

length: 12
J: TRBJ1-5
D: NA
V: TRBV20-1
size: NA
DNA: TGCAGTGCTAGACGCGGGTGGGGGCCCCAGCATTTT
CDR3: CSARRGWGPQHF

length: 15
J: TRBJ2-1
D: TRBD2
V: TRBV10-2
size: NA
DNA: TGCGCCAGCAGCCTAGCGGTCCGCCTCTACAATGAGCAGTTCTTC
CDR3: CASSLAVRLYNEQFF

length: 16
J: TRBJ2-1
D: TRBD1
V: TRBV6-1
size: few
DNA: TGTGCCAGCAGTCTAGCCGGGACAGGGGCCTACAATGAGCAGTTCTTC
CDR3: CASSLAGTGAYNEQFF

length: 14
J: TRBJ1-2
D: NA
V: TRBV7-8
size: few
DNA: TGTGCCAGCAGCTTAGGGCAGGCAAGCTATGGCTACACCTTC
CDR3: CASSLGQASYGYTF

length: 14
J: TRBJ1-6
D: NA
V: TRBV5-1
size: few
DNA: TGCGCCAGCAGCTTGCCGGGGGCGGCTTCACCCCTCCACTTT
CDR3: CASSLPGAASPLHF

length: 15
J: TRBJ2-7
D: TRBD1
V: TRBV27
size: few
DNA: TGTGCCAGCAGCCACCTTAGATCAGGGGGCTACGAGCAGTACTTC
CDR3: CASSHLRSGGYEQYF

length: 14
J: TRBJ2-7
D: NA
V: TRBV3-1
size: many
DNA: TGTGCCAGCAGCCAAGAACTCGAGGCCTGGGGGCAGTACTTC
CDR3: CASSQELEAWGQYF

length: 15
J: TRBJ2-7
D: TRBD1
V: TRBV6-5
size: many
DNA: TGTGCCAGCAGTTACGGACAGGGGGCCTCCTACGAGCAGTACTTC
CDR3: CASSYGQGASYEQYF

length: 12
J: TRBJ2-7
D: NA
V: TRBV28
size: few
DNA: TGTGCCAGCAGTTTCCGGTCGTTCGAGCAGTACTTC
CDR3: CASSFRSFEQYF